The 10 T cell receptor beta chains below were found in one sample sequenced in a study of T-cell memory formation after mild COVID-19. TCRdb independently ran MiXCR on the 5' RACE reads; one entry per CDR3 protein. The table lists hundreds of thousands of distinct CDR3 sequences, 20% of them singletons. Sequenced: PBMCs or a T cell subset sorted from them (not recorded which). Receptors originate from an adult woman who had mild COVID-19 (a few samples of this study predate the infection). Cell type and time point are not known.

Worth noting for this clonotype: The junction differs from germline at one of its ends, possibly a read error. The chain employs TRBV12-3 or TRBV12-4 and TRBJ1-1; perhaps TRBD1 as D (6 bases). This CDR3 is built from 14 residues. CDR3 nucleotide sequence: TGTGCCAGCAGTCTAGCGGGGGGCATTAAGGAAGCTTTCTTT. Amino acids: CASSLAGGIKEAFF.

This clonotype was seen a handful of times. The chain uses TRBV10-3 and TRBJ2-3; 8 bases match TRBD2. Germline V lookup: CDR1 ENHRY, CDR2 SYGVKD. Trimming at V came to 3 bases and at J to 2 bases, leaving 4 bases not matched to a gene. The CDR3 spans 15 residues. Here the CDR3 reads CAISDSGKTTDTQYF. CDR3 sequence (DNA): TGTGCCATCAGTGATAGCGGGAAAACCACAGATACGCAGTATTTT.

This clonotype has more than one count but fewer than ten. This chain connects TRBV12-3 or TRBV12-4 to TRBJ1-1; 8 positions agree with TRBD1. This CDR3 contains 16 residues. V was clipped by 4 bases and J by 6 bases; unmatched bases: 13. The CDR3 is CASSYRTGRTGSEAFF. DNA of the CDR3: TGTGCCAGCAGTTATCGGACAGGGCGAACGGGCTCTGAAGCTTTCTTT.

This clonotype has just a few counts. The chain recombines TRBV7-9 with TRBJ2-7; D ambiguous. This CDR3 is 13 amino acids long. V was trimmed by 2 bases and J by 5 bases, leaving 10 bases between them. Germline lookup yields CDR1 SEHNR and CDR2 FQNEAQ (reference sequence). The CDR3 loop is CASSLPTRHEQYF. DNA of the CDR3: TGTGCCAGCAGCTTACCGACACGACACGAGCAGTACTTC.

The chain joins TRBV6-5 to TRBJ2-3, with D unclear. The CDR3 covers 15 residues. The V end lost 3 bases, the J end lost 2 bases, and 12 bases lay between the germline ends. Per the germline V gene, CDR1 is MNHEY and CDR2 is SVGAGI. The CDR3 DNA reads as TGTGCCAGCAGTTATCAGCCCGCTACCACAGATACGCAGTATTTT. Protein sequence: CASSYQPATTDTQYF.

The V call is TRBV19, the J call TRBJ2-5; 13 nucleotides agree with TRBD2. In germline, CDR1 is LNHDA, CDR2 SQIVND (reference sequence). This CDR3 spans 15 amino acids. V shed 4 bases and J 3 bases; nucleotides not matched to a gene: 2. CDR3 amino acids: CASSRTSGREETQYF. DNA for the CDR3: TGTGCCAGTAGTAGGACTAGCGGGAGAGAAGAGACCCAGTACTTC.

The genes are TRBV7-6 and TRBJ1-1; the match to TRBD1 covers 11 bases. CDR1 is SGHVS and CDR2 is FNYEAQ in the germline V gene. J gave up 4 bases and V 5 bases, and 9 bases lay outside the gene matches. The CDR3 is 16 amino acids. The CDR3 sequence is CASSARTGGVLTEAFF. The CDR3, as DNA: TGTGCCAGCAGCGCACGGACAGGGGGCGTTCTCACTGAAGCTTTCTTT.

The rearrangement joins TRBV20-1 to TRBJ1-1, with 11 bases fitting TRBD1. The CDR3 has 14 amino acids. Germline lookup yields CDR1 DFQATT and CDR2 SNEGSKA (reference sequence). After removal of 5 bases from V and 7 bases from J, the junction contained 9 bases not matched to a gene. The CDR3 sequence is CSAPTGTGGNEAFF. Here the CDR3 DNA reads TGCAGTGCTCCGACCGGGACAGGGGGGAATGAAGCTTTCTTT.

The chain couples TRBV3-1 to TRBJ2-3; D call uncertain. Between the trimmed V and J ends, which lost 1 base and 9 bases, there was a span of 11 bases. Per germline, CDR1 LGHDT and CDR2 YNNKEL (reference sequence). The CDR3 spans 13 residues. CDR3 sequence (DNA): TGTGCCAGCAGCCAAGGAGAAGGGAAAACGCAGTATTTT. Its translation: CASSQGEGKTQYF.

CDR3: CSARAGTSVQETQYF. CDR3 coding DNA: TGCAGTGCTAGAGCTGGGACTAGCGTTCAAGAGACCCAGTACTTC. This chain joins TRBV20-1 and TRBJ2-5; the match to TRBD2 covers 10 bases. Losses at the gene ends were 1 base for V and 2 bases for J; bases not matched to a gene: 4. The germline V gene has CDR1 DFQATT and CDR2 SNEGSKA (reference sequence). The CDR3 runs 15 residues.